This TCR beta chain was recovered during a study of response to subunit inactivated influenza vaccine. TCRdb reprocessed the RT-PCR reads via MiXCR and lists one record per CDR3 protein. The sample has roughly 180,000 distinct CDR3 sequences, about 9% seen once. Regarding the study as a whole: Each seasonal influenza vaccination recruits few new T cells, the authors suggested.

Per germline, CDR1 MNHEY and CDR2 SVGEGT. This CDR3 is 14 amino acids long. V gave up 6 bases and J gave up 5 bases, with 13 bases separating them. To note about this clonotype: The antigen remains undetermined.

The chain employs TRBV6-2 or TRBV6-3 and TRBJ1-4; D gene unclear. The sample in question was non-naive T cells sorted from PBMCs, obtained on the day of vaccination. This clonotype originated in a man in his fifties or sixties who received an inactivated influenza vaccine. CDR3 in DNA: TGTGCCAGCAGACGGGATACAGAGAATGAAAAACTGTTTTTT. Its protein is CASRRDTENEKLFF.